This T cell receptor (beta chain) was profiled in a study of T cells expressing NK-cell markers. Study-wide context: Seven donors tested HCMV-seropositive and one tested seronegative among the eight sequenced. Overall study findings and caveats: In several donors, dominant clonotypes made up about 25-60.1% of CD3+CD56-NKG2C+ cells. The study found dominant NKG2C+ clonotypes at roughly 1.0-8% of CD8+ T cells in over five donors.

Scientists made TCR beta cDNA using 5'RACE template switching with UMIs. No DNA is given; TCRdb re-called the 5' RACE reads and lists each CDR3 protein once. The sample totals tens of thousands of distinct CDR3 sequences. About this clonotype: Its specificity is unknown.

The receptor was isolated from a man aged 18-70 years in good health. Sequenced material: blood T cells: a sorted CD56 or NKG2C T cell subset, CD4+ or CD8+ T cells, or bulk PBMC T cells (not recorded which).

The CDR3 spells CASSLREGQLNGYTF. The chain carries TRBV12-3 or TRBV12-4 and TRBJ1-2; TCRdb lists TRBD1, though no DNA is available to test this call. This CDR3 is 15 amino acids long.